This T cell receptor beta chain was identified in a study of blood T cell repertoires in COVID-19. TCRdb's copy holds only in-frame clones and misses some; the assay was immunoSEQ multiplex PCR. This table holds hundreds of thousands of clones, 87% found once. The germline V gene has CDR1 MNHEY and CDR2 SVGEGT. The CDR3 has 13 amino acids. Trimming cost V 3 bases and J 8 bases, with 8 bases left between them. The table lists this clone with a few counts. This chain uses TRBV6-2 or TRBV6-3 with TRBJ1-6; D may be TRBD1 (5 bases). Sequencing input: peripheral blood. The clonotype originates from a woman under 30 who had recovered from COVID-19. The CDR3 coding sequence is TGTGCCAGCAGTTATCTAGGGGATTCACCCCTCCACTTT. Its translation is CASSYLGDSPLHF.